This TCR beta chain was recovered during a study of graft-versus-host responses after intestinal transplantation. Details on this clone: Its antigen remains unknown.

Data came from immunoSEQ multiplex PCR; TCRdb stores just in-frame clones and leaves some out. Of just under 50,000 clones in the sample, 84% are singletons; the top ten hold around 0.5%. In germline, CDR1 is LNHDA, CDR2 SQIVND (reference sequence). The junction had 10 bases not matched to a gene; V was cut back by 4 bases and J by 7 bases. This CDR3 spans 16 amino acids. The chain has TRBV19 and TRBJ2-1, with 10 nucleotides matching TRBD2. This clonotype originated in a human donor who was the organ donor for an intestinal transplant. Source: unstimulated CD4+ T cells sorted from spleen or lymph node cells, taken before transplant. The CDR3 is CASSRSSGSPLNEQFF. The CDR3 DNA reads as TGTGCCAGTAGTAGGTCTAGCGGGAGCCCCCTTAATGAGCAGTTCTTC.